This entry is about one TCR beta chain. Its target is not known. This entry is derived from a study of vaccination and CD4 T cells after COVID-19. Treatment indicated: roughly 11-day PBMC culture with coronavirus spike peptide pools or control peptides (ViraFEST assay). The CDR3 is made up of 15 amino acids. V lost 0 bases and J 6 bases, leaving 9 bases between the germline ends. Germline V gene data show CDR1 as SGHVS and CDR2 as FNYEAQ. An Oncomine TCR Beta short-read assay was used to sequence the DNA from cultured CD4+ T cells. TCRdb passed the PCR reads through MiXCR, listing each CDR3 protein once. The sample holds 20,000 or so distinct CDR3 sequences, about 21% seen once.

The sample was cultured CD4+ T cells from blood. This clonotype was sampled from a human donor with COVID-19. The chain links TRBV7-6 to TRBJ1-6; D remains unclear. CDR3 amino acids: CASSLARSSNSPLHF. The CDR3 DNA sequence: TGTGCCAGCAGCTTAGCCAGGTCGAGTAATTCACCCCTCCACTTT.